These 11 T cell receptor beta chains came from one sample sequenced in a study of blood T cell repertoires in COVID-19. Assay: immunoSEQ multiplex PCR; the TCRdb copy retains only in-frame clones and omits some. Here the sample spans about 350,000 clones, 75% to 90% being singletons. The sample was peripheral blood. The receptors were sampled from a woman in her sixties with COVID-19, enrolled during active disease.

The gene calls are TRBV5-4 and TRBJ1-2; D possibly corresponds to TRBD1 (6 bases). CDR1 SGHNT and CDR2 YYREEE come from the germline V gene (reference sequence). The CDR3 is 14 amino acids. The ends were cut back, 0 bases at V and 6 bases at J, with 12 bases in the middle. Here the CDR3 reads CASSLVAGADGYTF. The CDR3 DNA is TGTGCCAGCAGCTTGGTCGCGGGGGCGGATGGCTACACCTTC.

V and J are TRBV29-1 and TRBJ2-1; D is possibly TRBD1 (7 bases). CDR1 SQVTM and CDR2 ANQGSEA come from the germline V gene. The CDR3 sequence is 13 residues long. Trimming shortened V by 7 bases and J by 11 bases, and 21 bases separated the two germline ends. The CDR3 nucleotides read TGCAGCGCCGACGGACAGGAGGGGTCCAAGCAGTTCTTC. This codes for CSADGQEGSKQFF.

This clone has only a few counts. This CDR3 is also generated by other DNA sequences in the sample. The CDR3 here is CASRYRNTEAFF. The CDR3 DNA follows: TGTGCCAGCAGATACAGAAACACTGAAGCTTTCTTT. The chain employs TRBV12-3 or TRBV12-4 and TRBJ1-1; D call uncertain. V was pared by 6 bases and J by 2 bases, with 7 bases between. CDR3 length equals 12 residues.

For the CDR3, the DNA is TGTGCCAGCAGCATCCTAGCGGGAGCCACAGATACGCAGTATTTT. The encoded protein is CASSILAGATDTQYF. This chain joins TRBV7-2 and TRBJ2-3, with TRBD2 matching 10 bases. The CDR3 contains 15 residues. V trimming: 5 bases; J trimming: 2 bases; junction bases outside the gene matches: 4. CDR1 and CDR2 from the germline V gene are SGHTA and FQGNSA.

The rearrangement uses TRBV5-1 and TRBJ2-2; unclear D gene. The germline V and J ends were trimmed by 0 bases and 3 bases, with 9 bases remaining between them. The germline V gene encodes CDR1 SGHRS and CDR2 YFSETQ. The CDR3 loop spans 15 amino acids. CDR3 protein: CASSLGLDYTGELFF. The DNA for the CDR3 is TGCGCCAGCAGCTTGGGCTTAGATTACACCGGGGAGCTGTTTTTT.

CDR3 loop: CASSLAGVIGQETQYF. The CDR3 coding sequence is TGTGCCAGCAGCTTAGCCGGGGTGATTGGGCAAGAGACCCAGTACTTC. V and J are TRBV7-3 and TRBJ2-5; tentatively, D is TRBD2 (5 bases). Trimming took 2 bases from V and 2 from J, leaving 15 bases between them. Germline-derived CDR1 and CDR2 are SGHTA and FQGTGA. The CDR3 sequence is 16 residues long.

J is TRBJ1-2 and V is TRBV27; D perhaps matches TRBD1 (5 bases). Germline V gene sequence: CDR1 MNHEY, CDR2 SMNVEV (reference sequence). Trimming removed 7 bases from V and 8 bases from J, with 20 bases in between. The CDR3 runs to 14 residues. CDR3 region: CASTPLGGAGGYTF. The CDR3 bases are TGTGCCAGCACCCCCTTGGGAGGGGCTGGGGGCTACACCTTC.

This rearrangement joins TRBV9 to TRBJ2-1; a weak D match, TRBD1 (6 bases). The CDR3 has 14 amino acids. The germline V gene has CDR1 SGDLS and CDR2 YYNGEE. Trimming stripped 3 bases from V and 1 base from J, with 8 bases between. The chain's CDR3 is CASSEGVSYNEQFF. The CDR3 DNA reads as TGTGCCAGCAGCGAGGGGGTGTCCTACAATGAGCAGTTCTTC.

This clone was recorded only once. V is TRBV30 and J is TRBJ1-5; D is unclear. CDR3 size: 12 residues. Per germline, CDR1 GTSNPN and CDR2 SVGIG (reference sequence). V lost 5 bases and J lost 4, with 9 bases in between. CDR3 residues: CAWGTGNQPQHF. CDR3 nucleotides: TGTGCCTGGGGTACGGGAAATCAGCCCCAGCATTTT.

The gene calls are TRBV5-8 and TRBJ1-1; no reliable D call. The ends were cut back, 7 bases at V and 3 bases at J, with 10 bases in the middle. This CDR3 is built from 12 residues. Germline-derived CDR1 and CDR2 are SGHTS and YDEGEE. For the CDR3, the DNA is TGTGCCAGCGACCCAGGATACACTGAAGCTTTCTTT. Encoded protein: CASDPGYTEAFF.

V usage is TRBV5-4 and J usage is TRBJ2-7; 9 bases agree with TRBD1. The CDR3 runs 16 residues. Trimming took 3 bases from V and 6 from J; bases not matched to a gene: 13. Per germline, CDR1 SGHNT and CDR2 YYREEE (reference sequence). The CDR3 coding sequence is TGTGCCAGCAGCTCCAAACAGGGGGCCCGGGCAGGCGAGCAGTACTTC. Its translation: CASSSKQGARAGEQYF.